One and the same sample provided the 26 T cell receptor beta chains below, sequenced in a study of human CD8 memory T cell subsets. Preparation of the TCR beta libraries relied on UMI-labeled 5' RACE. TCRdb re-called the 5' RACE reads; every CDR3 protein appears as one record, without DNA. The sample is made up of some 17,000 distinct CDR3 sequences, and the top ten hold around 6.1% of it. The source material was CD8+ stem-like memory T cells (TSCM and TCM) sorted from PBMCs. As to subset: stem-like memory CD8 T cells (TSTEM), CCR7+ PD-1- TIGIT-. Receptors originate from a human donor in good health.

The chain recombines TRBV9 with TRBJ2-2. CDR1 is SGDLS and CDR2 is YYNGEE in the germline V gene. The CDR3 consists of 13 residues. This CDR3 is CASTVGSTGELFF.

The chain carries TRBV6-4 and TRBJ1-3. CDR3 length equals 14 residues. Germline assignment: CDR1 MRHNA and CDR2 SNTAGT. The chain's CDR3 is CASSGGRTGNTIYF.

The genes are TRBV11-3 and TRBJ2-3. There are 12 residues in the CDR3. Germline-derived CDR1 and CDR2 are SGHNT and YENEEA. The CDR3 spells CASSPGSDTQYF.

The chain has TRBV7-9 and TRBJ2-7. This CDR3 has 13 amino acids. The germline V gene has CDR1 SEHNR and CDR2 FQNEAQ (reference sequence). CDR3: CASSFGVRYEQYF.

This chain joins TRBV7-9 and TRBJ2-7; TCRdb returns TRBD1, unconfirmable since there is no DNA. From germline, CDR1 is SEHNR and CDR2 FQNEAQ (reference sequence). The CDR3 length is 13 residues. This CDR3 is CASSSDRSYEQYF.

Here the CDR3 reads CASRTNRADTEAFF. The chain is built from TRBV6-6 and TRBJ1-1; TCRdb picks TRBD1, but there is no DNA to check that call. Germline CDR1 and CDR2: MNHNY and SVGAGI (reference sequence). This CDR3 spans 14 amino acids.

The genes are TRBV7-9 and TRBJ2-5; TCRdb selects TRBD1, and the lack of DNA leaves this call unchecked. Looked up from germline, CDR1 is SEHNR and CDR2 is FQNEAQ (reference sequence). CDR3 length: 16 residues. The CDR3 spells CASSERTPGQQETQYF.

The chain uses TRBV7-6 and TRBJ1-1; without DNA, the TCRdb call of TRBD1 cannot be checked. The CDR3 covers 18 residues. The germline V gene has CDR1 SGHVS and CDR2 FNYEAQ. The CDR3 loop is CASSLPRQGSIGDTEAFF.

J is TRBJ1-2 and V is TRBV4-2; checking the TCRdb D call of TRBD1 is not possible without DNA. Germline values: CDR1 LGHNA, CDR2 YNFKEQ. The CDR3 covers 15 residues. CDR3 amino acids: CASSQSMDRPHGYTF.

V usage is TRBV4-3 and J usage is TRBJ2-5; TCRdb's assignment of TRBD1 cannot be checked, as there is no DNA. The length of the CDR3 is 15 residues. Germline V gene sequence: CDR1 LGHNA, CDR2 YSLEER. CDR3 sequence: CASSQQDRGQETQYF.

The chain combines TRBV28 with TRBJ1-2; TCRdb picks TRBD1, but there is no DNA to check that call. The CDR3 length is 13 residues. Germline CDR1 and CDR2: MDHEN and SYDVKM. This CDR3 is CASSLLGEMGYTF.

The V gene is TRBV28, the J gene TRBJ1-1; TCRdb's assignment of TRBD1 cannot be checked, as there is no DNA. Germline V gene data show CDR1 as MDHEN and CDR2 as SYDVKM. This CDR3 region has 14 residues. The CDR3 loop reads CASHLGVMNTEAFF.

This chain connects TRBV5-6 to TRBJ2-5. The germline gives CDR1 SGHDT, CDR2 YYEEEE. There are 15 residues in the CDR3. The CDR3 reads CASSPAWGNQETQYF.

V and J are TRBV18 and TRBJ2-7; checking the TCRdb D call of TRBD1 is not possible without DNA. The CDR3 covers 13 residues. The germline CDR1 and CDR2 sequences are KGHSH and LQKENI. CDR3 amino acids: CASSPGTKGEQYF. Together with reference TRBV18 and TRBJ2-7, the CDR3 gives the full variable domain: NAGVMQNPRHLVRRRGQEARLRCSPMKGHSHVYWYRQLPEEGLKFMVYLQKENIIDESGMPKERFSAEFPKEGPSILRIQQVVRGDSAAYFCASSPGTKGEQYFGPGTRLTVT.

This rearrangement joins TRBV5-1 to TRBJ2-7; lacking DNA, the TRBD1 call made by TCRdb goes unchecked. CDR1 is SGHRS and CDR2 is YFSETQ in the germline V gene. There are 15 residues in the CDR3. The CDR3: CASSLVSGGGYEQYF. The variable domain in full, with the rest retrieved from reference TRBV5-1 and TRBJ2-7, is KAGVTQTPRYLIKTRGQQVTLSCSPISGHRSVSWYQQTPGQGLQFLFEYFSETQRNKGNFPGRFSGRQFSNSRSEMNVSTLELGDSALYLCASSLVSGGGYEQYFGPGTRLTVT.

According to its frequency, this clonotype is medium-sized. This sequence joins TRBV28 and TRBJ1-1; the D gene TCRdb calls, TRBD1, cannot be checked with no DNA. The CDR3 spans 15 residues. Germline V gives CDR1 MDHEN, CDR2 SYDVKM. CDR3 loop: CASSSDRLDSTEAFF. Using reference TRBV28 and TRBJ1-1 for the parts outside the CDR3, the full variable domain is DVKVTQSSRYLVKRTGEKVFLECVQDMDHENMFWYRQDPGLGLRLIYFSYDVKMKEKGDIPEGYSVSREKKERFSLILESASTNQTSMYLCASSSDRLDSTEAFFGQGTRLTVV.

CDR3 sequence reads: CASSLWTGEDGYTF. V gene TRBV5-1 combines with J gene TRBJ1-2; the TCRdb D gene call, TRBD1, has no DNA to confirm it. The CDR3 is made up of 14 amino acids. Germline V gene data show CDR1 as SGHRS and CDR2 as YFSETQ.

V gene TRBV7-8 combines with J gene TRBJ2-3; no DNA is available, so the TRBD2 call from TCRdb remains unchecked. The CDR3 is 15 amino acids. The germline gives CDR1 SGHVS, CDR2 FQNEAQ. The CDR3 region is CASSLRVAGTDTQYF.

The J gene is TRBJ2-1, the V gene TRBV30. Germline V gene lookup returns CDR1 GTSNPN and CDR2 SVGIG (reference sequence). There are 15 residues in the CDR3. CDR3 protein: CAWSVGLRSYNEQFF.

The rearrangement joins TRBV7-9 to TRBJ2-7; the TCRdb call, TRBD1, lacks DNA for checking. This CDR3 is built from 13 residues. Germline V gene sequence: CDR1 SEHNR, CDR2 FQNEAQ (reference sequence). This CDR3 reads CASSFTGAGEQYF.

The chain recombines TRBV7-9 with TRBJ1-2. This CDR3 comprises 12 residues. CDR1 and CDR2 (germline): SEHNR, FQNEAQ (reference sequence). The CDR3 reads CASSSYTDGYTF.

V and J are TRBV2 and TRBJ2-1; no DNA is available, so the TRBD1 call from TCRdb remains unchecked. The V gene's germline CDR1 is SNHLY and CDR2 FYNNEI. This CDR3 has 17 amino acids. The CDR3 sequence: CASSGGIGSSSYNEQFF.

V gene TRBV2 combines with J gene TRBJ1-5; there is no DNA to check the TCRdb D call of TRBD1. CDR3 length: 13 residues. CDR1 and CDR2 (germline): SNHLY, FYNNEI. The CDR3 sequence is CASNRGRNQPQHF.

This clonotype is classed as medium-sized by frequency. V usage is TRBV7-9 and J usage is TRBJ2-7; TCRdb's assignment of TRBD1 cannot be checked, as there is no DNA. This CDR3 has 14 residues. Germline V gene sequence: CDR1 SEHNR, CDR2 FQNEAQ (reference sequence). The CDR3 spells CASSGGPWAYEQYF. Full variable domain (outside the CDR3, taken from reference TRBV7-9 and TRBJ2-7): DTGVSQNPRHKITKRGQNVTFRCDPISEHNRLYWYRQTLGQGPEFLTYFQNEAQLEKSRLLSDRFSAERPKGSFSTLEIQRTEQGDSAMYLCASSGGPWAYEQYFGPGTRLTVT.

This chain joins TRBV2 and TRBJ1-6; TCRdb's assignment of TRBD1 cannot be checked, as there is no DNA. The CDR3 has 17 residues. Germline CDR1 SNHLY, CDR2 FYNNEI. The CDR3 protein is CASSEGQFSSYNSPLHF.

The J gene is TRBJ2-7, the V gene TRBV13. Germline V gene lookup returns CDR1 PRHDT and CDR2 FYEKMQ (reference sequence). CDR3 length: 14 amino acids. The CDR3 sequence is CASSLVTAAYEQYF.